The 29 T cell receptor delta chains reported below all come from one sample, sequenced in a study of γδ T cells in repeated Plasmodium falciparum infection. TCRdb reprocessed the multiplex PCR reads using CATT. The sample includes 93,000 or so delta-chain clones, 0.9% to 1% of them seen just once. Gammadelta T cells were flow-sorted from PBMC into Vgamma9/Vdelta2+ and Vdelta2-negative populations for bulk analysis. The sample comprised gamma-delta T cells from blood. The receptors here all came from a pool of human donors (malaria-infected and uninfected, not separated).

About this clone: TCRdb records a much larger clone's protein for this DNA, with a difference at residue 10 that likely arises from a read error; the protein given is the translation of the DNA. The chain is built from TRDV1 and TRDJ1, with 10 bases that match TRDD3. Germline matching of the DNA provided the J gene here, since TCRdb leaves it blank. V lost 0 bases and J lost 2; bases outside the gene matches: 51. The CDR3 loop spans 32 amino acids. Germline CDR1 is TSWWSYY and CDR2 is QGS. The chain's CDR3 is CALGELGAQNLSYSGPMAACTGGSLGTDKLIF. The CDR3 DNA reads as TGTGCTCTTGGGGAACTAGGCGCCCAGAACCTTTCCTATTCGGGGCCGATGGCGGCTTGTACTGGGGGATCCCTGGGGACCGATAAACTCATCTTT.

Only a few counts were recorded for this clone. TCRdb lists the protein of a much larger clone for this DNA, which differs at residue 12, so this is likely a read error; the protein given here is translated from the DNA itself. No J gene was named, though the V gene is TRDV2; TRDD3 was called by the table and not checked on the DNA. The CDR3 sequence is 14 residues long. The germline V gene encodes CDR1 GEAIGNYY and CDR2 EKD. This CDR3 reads CACDSMGGPDKHIF. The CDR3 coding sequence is TGTGCCTGTGACAGTATGGGAGGACCCGATAAACACATCTTT.

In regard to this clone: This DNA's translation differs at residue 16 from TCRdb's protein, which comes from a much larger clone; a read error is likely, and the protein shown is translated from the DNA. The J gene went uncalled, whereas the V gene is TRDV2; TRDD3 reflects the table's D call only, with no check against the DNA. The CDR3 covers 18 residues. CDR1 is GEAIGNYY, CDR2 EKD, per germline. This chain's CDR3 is CACDTVDISSWDTRQVFF. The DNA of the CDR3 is TGTGCCTGTGACACCGTGGATATAAGCTCCTGGGACACCCGACAGGTGTTTTTC.

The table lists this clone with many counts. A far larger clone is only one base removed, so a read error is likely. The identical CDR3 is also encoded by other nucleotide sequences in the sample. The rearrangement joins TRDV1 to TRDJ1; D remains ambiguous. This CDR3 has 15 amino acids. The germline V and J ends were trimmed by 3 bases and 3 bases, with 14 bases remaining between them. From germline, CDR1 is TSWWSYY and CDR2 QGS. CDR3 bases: TGTGCTCTTGGGGATCCGCGAAGGCGCCCCGATAAACTCATCTTT. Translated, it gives CALGDPRRRPDKLIF.

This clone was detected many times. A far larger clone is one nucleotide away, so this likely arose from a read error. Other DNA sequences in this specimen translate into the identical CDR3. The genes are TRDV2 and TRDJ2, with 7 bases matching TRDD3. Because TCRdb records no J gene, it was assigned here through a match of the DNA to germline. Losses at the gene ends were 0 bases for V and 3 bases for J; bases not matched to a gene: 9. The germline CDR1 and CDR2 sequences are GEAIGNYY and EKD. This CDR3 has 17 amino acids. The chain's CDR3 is CACDTVLGTNLTAQLFF. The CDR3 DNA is TGTGCCTGTGACACCGTACTGGGGACGAACCTGACAGCACAACTCTTCTTT.

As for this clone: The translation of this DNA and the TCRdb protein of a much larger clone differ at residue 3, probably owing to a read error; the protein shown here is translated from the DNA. CDR3 sequence reads: CARDTVGVLVGDTPDKLIF. In nucleotides, the CDR3 is TGTGCCCGTGACACCGTGGGCGTACTGGTGGGGGATACGCCCGATAAACTCATCTTT. This sequence joins TRDV2 and TRDJ1; 11 nucleotides line up with TRDD3. As TCRdb names no J gene, one was assigned here on the basis of a DNA match to germline. The CDR3 consists of 19 residues. The V gene's germline CDR1 is GEAIGNYY and CDR2 EKD.

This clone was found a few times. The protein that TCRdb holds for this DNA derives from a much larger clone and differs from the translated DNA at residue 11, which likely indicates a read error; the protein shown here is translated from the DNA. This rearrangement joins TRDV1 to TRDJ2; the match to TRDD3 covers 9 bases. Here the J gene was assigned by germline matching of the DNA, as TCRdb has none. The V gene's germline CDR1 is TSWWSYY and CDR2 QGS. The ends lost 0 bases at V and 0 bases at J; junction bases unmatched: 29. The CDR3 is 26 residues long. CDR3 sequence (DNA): TGTGCTCTTGGGGAACTAGCGCTTCCTATGAGGCTGGGGGATTCTCCTTCCTTAGCTTTGACAGCACAACTCTTCTTT. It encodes CALGELALPMRLGDSPSLALTAQLFF.

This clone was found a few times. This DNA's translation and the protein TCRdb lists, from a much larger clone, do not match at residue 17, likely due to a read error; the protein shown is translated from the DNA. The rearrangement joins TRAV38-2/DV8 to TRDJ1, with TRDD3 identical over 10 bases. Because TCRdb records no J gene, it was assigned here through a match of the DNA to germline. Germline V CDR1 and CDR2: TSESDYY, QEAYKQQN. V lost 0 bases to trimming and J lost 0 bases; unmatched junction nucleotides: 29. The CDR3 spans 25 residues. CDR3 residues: CAYRSVNFVKGDLLGDMGNTDKLIF. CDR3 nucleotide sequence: TGTGCTTATAGGAGCGTTAACTTCGTCAAAGGCGACCTCCTGGGGGATATGGGGAACACCGATAAACTCATCTTT.

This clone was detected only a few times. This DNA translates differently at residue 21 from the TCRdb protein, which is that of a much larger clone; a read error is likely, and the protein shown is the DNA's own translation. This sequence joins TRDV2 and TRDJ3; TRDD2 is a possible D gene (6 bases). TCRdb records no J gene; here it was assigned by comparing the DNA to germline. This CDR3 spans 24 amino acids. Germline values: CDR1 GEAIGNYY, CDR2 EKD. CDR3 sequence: CACDTVLRSGETDRSSWDTRLMFF. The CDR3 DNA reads TGTGCCTGTGACACCGTCCTACGGTCGGGAGAAACAGATAGAAGCTCCTGGGACACCCGACTGATGTTTTTC.

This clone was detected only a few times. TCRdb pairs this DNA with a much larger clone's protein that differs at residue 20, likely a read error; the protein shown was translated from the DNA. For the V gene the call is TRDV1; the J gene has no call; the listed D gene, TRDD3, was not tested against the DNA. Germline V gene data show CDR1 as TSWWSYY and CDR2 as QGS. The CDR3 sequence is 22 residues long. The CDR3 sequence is CALGESFSSSLLGDTGTDKFIF. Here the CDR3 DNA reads TGTGCTCTTGGGGAATCCTTCTCTTCCTCGCTACTGGGGGATACTGGGACCGATAAATTCATCTTT.

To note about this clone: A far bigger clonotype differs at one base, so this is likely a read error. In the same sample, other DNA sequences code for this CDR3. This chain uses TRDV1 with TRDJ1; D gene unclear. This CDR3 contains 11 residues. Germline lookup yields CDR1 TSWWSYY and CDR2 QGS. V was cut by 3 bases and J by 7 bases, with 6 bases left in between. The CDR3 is CALGEHTKLIF. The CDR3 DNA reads TGTGCTCTTGGGGAGCATACTAAACTCATCTTT.

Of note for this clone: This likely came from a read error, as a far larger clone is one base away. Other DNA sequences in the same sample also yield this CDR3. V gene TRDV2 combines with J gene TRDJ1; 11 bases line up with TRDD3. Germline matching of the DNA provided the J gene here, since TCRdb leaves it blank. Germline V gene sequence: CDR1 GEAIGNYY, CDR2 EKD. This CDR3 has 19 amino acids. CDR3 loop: CACDTPWKVGDTYTDKLIF. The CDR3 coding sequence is TGTGCCTGTGACACGCCTTGGAAGGTGGGGGATACGTACACCGACAAACTCATCTTT.

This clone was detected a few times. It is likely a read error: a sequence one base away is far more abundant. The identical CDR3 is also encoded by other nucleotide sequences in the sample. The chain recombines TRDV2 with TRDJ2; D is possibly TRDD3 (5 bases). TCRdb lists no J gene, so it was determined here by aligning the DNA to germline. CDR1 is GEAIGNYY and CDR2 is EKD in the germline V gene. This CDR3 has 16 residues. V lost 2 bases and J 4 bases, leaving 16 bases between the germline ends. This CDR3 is CACDIIGVGETAQLFF. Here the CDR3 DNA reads TGTGCCTGTGACATAATTGGGGTAGGAGAGACAGCACAACTCTTCTTT.

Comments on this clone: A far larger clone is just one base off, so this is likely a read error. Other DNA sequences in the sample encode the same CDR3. The CDR3 DNA sequence: TGTGCTCTTGGGGGGAGACTCCCCATCGTACTGGGACACACCGACAAACTCATCTTT. Its translation is CALGGRLPIVLGHTDKLIF. This chain uses TRDV1 with TRDJ1; tentatively, D is TRDD3 (6 bases). This CDR3 is 19 amino acids long. CDR1 is TSWWSYY and CDR2 is QGS in the germline V gene.

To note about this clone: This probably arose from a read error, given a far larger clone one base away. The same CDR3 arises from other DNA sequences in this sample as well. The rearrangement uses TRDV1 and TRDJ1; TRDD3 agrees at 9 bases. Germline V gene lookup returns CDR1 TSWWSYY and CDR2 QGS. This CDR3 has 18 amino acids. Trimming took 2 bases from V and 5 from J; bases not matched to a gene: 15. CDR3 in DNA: TGTGCTCTTGGGGAATTCGCCTGGGGGATGAAGACGACAGATAAACTCATCTTT. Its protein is CALGEFAWGMKTTDKLIF.

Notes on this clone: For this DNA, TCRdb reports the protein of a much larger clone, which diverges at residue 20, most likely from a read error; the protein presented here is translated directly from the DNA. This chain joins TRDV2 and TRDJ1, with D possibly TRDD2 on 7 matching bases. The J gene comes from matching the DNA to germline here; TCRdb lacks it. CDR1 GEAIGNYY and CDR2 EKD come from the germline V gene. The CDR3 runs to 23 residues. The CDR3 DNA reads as TGTGCCTGTGACACCGTTAGTTCCTACGGGGAATATACTGGGACCACAAACACCGATGAACTCATCTTT. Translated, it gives CACDTVSSYGEYTGTTNTDELIF.

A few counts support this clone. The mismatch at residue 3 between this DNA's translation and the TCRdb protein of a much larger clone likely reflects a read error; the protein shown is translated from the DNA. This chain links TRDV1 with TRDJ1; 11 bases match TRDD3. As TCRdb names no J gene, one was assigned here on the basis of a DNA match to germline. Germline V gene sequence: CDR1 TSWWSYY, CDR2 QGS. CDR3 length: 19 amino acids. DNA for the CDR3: TGTGCTCCTGGGGCCCGTCGTCTTCCTACTTGGGGGATACGGATAAAACTCATCTTT. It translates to CAPGARRLPTWGIRIKLIF.

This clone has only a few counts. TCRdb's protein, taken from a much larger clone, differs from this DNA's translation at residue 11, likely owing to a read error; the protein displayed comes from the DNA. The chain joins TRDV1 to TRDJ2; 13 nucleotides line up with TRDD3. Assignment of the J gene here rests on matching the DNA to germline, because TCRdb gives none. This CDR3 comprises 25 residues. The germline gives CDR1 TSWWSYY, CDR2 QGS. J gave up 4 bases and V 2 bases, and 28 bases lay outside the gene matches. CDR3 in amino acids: CALGEKFPRVTLLGDTGRWTAQLFF. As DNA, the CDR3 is TGTGCTCTTGGGGAAAAATTCCCCAGAGTTACCTTACTGGGGGATACGGGGAGGTGGACAGCACAACTCTTCTTT.

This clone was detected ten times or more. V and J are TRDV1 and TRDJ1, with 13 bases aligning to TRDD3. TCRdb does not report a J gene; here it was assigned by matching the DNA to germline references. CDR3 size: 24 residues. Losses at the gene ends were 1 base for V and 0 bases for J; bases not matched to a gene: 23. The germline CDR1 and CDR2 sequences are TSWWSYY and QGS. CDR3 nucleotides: TGTGCTCTTGGGGAACCACAAATCTACTGGGGGATACGCGCGGCAGGGTGGTACACCGATAAACTCATCTTT. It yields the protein CALGEPQIYWGIRAAGWYTDKLIF.

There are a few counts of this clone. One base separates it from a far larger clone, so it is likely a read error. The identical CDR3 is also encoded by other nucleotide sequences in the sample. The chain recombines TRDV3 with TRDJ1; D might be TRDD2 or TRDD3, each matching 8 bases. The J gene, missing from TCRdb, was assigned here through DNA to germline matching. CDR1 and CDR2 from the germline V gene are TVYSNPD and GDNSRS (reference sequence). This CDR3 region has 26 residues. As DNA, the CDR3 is TGTGCCTTTGGGGGGAAACCCACCTTCCTAGCTGGGGGAAGTTATTCAGACCCTCCGTACACCGACAAACTCATCTTT. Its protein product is CAFGGKPTFLAGGSYSDPPYTDKLIF.

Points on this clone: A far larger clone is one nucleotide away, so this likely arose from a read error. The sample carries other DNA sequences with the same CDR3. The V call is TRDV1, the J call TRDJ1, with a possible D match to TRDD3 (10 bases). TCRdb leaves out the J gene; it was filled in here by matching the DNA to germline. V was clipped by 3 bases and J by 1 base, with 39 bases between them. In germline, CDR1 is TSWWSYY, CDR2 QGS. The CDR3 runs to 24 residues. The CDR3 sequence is CALGDGLPTFFTGGYADPTDKLIF. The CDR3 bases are TGTGCTCTTGGGGACGGCCTTCCTACGTTCTTTACCGGGGGATACGCGGACCCCACCGATAAACTCATCTTT.

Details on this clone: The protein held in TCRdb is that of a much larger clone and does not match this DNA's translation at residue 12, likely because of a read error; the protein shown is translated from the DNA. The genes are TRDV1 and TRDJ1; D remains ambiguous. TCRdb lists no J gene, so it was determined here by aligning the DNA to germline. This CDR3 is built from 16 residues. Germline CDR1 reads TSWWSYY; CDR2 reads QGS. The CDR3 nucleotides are TGTGCTCTTGGGGAAACAAGGGCCGCGTACACCGAAAAACTCATCTTT. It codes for CALGETRAAYTEKLIF.

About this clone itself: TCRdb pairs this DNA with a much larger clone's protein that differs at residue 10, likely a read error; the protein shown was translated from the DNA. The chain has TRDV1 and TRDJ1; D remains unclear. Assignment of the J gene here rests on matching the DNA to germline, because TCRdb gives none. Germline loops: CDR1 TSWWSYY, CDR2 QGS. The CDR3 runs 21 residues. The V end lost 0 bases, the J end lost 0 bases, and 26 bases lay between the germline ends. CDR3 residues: CALGELLFAHVVPQYTDKLIF. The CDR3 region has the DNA TGTGCTCTTGGGGAACTACTATTCGCCCACGTTGTTCCGCAGTACACCGATAAACTCATCTTT.

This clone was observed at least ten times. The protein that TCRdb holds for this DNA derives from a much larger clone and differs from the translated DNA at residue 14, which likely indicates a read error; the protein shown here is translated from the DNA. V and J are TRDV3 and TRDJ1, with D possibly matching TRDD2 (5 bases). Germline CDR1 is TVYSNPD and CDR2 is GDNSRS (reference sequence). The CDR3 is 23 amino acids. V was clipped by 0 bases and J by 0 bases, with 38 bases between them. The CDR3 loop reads CAFRGVRSGLQGGRLLYTDKLIF. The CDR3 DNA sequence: TGTGCCTTTAGAGGGGTTAGGTCGGGCCTACAGGGTGGGAGATTACTGTACACCGATAAACTCATCTTT.

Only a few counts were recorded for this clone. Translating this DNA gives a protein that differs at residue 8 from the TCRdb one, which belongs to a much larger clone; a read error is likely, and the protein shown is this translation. In DNA form, the CDR3 reads TGTGCCTGTGACAACTCCTACGTGGCTGCCCATAAAGACACCGATAAACTCATCTTT. Protein sequence: CACDNSYVAAHKDTDKLIF. The V call is TRDV2, the J call TRDJ1, with a weak D call TRDD2 (6 bases). TCRdb gives no J gene; it was assigned here by matching the DNA to germline. This CDR3 comprises 19 residues. Germline CDR1 GEAIGNYY, CDR2 EKD. Trimming stripped 2 bases from V and 0 bases from J, with 24 bases between.

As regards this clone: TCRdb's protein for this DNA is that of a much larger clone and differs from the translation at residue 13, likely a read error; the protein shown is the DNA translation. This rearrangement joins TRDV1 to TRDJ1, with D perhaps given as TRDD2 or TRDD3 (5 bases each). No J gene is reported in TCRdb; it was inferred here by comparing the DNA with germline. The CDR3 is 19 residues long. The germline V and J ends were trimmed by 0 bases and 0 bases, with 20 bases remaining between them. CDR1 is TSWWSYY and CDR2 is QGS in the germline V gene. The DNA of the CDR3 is TGTGCTCTTGGGGAACTAAGGGTCCTATCTGGGAGGCACACCGATAAACTCATCTTT. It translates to CALGELRVLSGRHTDKLIF.

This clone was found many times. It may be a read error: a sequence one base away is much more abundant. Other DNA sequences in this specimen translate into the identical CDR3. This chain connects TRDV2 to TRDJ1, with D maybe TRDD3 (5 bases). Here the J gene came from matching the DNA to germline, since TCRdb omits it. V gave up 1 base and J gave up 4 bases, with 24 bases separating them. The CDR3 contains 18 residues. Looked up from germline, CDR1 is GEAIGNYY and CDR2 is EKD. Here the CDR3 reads CACDTRFSARGGCDKLIF. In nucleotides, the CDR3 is TGTGCCTGTGACACTCGGTTTTCGGCGCGGGGGGGCTGCGATAAACTCATCTTT.

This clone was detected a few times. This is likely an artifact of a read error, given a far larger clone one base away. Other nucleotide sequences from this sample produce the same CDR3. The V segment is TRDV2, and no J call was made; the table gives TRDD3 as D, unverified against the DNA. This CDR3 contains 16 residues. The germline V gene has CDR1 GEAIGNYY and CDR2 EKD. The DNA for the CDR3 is TGTGCCTGTGATCTACTGGGGGATACCTACACCGATAAACTTATCTTT. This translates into CACDLLGDTYTDKLIF.

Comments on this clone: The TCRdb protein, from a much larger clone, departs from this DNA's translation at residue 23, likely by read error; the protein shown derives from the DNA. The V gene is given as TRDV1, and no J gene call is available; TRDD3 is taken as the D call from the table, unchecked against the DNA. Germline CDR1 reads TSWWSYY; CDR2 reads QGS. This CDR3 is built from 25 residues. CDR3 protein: CALGEQSFLLEYWGIRRGGTDKPIF. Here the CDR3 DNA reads TGTGCTCTTGGGGAACAGAGCTTCCTACTAGAGTACTGGGGGATACGCAGGGGGGGTACCGATAAACCCATCTTT.